A single T cell receptor (beta chain) is shown here with its context. What it binds is unknown. Oncomine TCR Beta short-read sequencing was applied to DNA from cultured CD4+ T cells. From cultured CD4+ T cells, genomic DNA was extracted. TCRdb re-called the PCR reads with MiXCR, one entry per CDR3 protein. The sample includes 13,000 to 15,000 distinct CDR3 sequences, 53% of them seen just once. The data originate from a study of vaccination and CD4 T cells after COVID-19. In the study overall: Convalescent participants consisted of six males and four females, two being Hispanic. Researchers treated cells with overlapping spike peptides taken from SARS-CoV-2, HCoV-NL63, HCoV-OC43 and HCoV-229E. General study findings and limits: Within convalescent individuals, 304 out of 307 vaccine-specific clones proved to be spike mono-reactive.

V was clipped by 9 bases and J by 2 bases; unmatched bases: 4. This CDR3 comprises 14 residues. CDR1 SEHNR and CDR2 FQNEAQ come from the germline V gene (reference sequence). Noted treatment: approximately nine-day PBMC culture with coronavirus spike peptide pools or control peptides (ViraFEST assay). The origin of this receptor is a human donor who had recovered from COVID-19. This rearrangement joins TRBV7-9 to TRBJ2-6; 7 nucleotides line up with TRBD1. Source: CD4+ T cells from blood, cultured in vitro, taken before SARS-CoV-2 vaccination. CDR3 bases: TGTGCCAGTAACGACAGGGCTGGGGCCAACGTCCTGACTTTC. The encoded protein is CASNDRAGANVLTF.